The 28 T cell receptor beta chains presented below share a single source sample, sequenced in a study of identical twins. MiXCR, run by TCRdb on the 5' RACE reads, gives a single entry per CDR3 protein. The data contain about 690,000 distinct CDR3 sequences, around 21% of them seen just once; the ten biggest clones take up roughly 4.3%. These data were likewise used in another study, on T cells expressing NK-cell markers.

Sequences were obtained from PBMCs. These receptors came from a woman younger than 35 in good health.

CDR3 bases: TGTGCCACCAGCAGAGATAGTTCCGGGGTCTACGAGCAGTACTTC. Translation gives CATSRDSSGVYEQYF. This chain links TRBV15 with TRBJ2-7; the D gene is possibly TRBD2 (5 bases). The CDR3 runs 15 residues. Germline-derived CDR1 and CDR2 are LNHNV and YYDKDF (reference sequence). V was cut by 0 bases and J by 3 bases, with 12 bases left in between.

The chain has TRBV20-1 and TRBJ2-7, with D maybe TRBD1 (5 bases). Germline V gene sequence: CDR1 DFQATT, CDR2 SNEGSKA (reference sequence). V lost 3 bases to trimming and J lost 0 bases, with 12 bases between them. CDR3 length: 14 residues. The CDR3 reads CSASLPQGSYEQYF. CDR3 coding DNA: TGCAGTGCTAGTTTACCTCAGGGCTCCTACGAGCAGTACTTC.

This clonotype was seen a few times. V gene TRBV20-1 combines with J gene TRBJ2-2; 8 bases map to TRBD1. The CDR3 consists of 18 residues. Trimming removed 2 bases from V and 3 bases from J; junction bases left unmatched: 14. Per the germline V gene, CDR1 is DFQATT and CDR2 is SNEGSKA (reference sequence). CDR3 sequence reads: CSARFRTGIRGDTGELFF. As DNA, the CDR3 is TGCAGTGCTAGATTCCGGACAGGGATTAGAGGGGACACCGGGGAGCTGTTTTTT.

This clonotype came up many times. This chain joins TRBV29-1 and TRBJ2-1, with 9 bases lining up with TRBD2. The V gene end was trimmed by 7 bases and the J gene end by 10 bases; junction bases not matched to a gene: 14. This CDR3 is 14 amino acids long. Germline assignment: CDR1 SQVTM and CDR2 ANQGSEA. The CDR3 spells CSAPGTSSLGEQFF. For the CDR3, the DNA is TGCAGCGCTCCCGGGACTAGCAGCCTCGGGGAGCAGTTCTTC.

This clonotype was counted between two and nine times. This chain connects TRBV5-1 to TRBJ2-7; 7 bases line up with TRBD2. V lost 3 bases and J lost 3; bases outside the gene matches: 6. The CDR3 consists of 14 residues. CDR1 is SGHRS and CDR2 is YFSETQ in the germline V gene. The DNA for the CDR3 is TGCGCCAGCAGCTCGGCGGGGGTTTACTACGAGCAGTACTTC. This sequence encodes CASSSAGVYYEQYF.

J is TRBJ2-1 and V is TRBV20-1; 7 bases line up with TRBD1. CDR1 and CDR2 from the germline V gene are DFQATT and SNEGSKA (reference sequence). There are 13 residues in the CDR3. The junction had 9 bases not matched to a gene; V was cut back by 0 bases and J by 13 bases. This CDR3 is CSARDRGPMGQFF. For the CDR3, the DNA is TGCAGTGCTAGAGATAGGGGGCCTATGGGACAGTTCTTC.

This clonotype was observed at least ten times. This rearrangement joins TRBV20-1 to TRBJ1-5, with TRBD1 as a possible D gene (5 bases). The CDR3 consists of 13 residues. CDR1 is DFQATT and CDR2 is SNEGSKA in the germline V gene (reference sequence). V lost 7 bases and J 1 base, leaving 11 bases between the germline ends. CDR3 DNA: TGCAGTGTCCAGGGTAGAAGCAATCAGCCCCAGCATTTT. This translates into CSVQGRSNQPQHF.

The chain is built from TRBV12-3 or TRBV12-4 and TRBJ2-5, with D tentatively TRBD1 (5 bases). This CDR3 region has 15 residues. V was pared by 3 bases and J by 5 bases, with 16 bases between. Here the CDR3 DNA reads TGTGCCAGCAGTTTTAGGGGCATCCTACGGGAGACCCAGTACTTC. It yields the protein CASSFRGILRETQYF.

V gene TRBV20-1 combines with J gene TRBJ2-7, with D perhaps matching TRBD1 or TRBD2 (5 bases each). This CDR3 comprises 15 residues. Trimming took off 0 bases at V and 4 bases at J, with 16 bases between the two ends. Germline CDR1 and CDR2: DFQATT and SNEGSKA (reference sequence). The CDR3 region is CSARDLGVSAYEQYF. The CDR3 DNA reads as TGCAGTGCTAGAGATTTGGGGGTATCCGCTTACGAGCAGTACTTC.

The chain joins TRBV6-5 to TRBJ2-5, with TRBD2 identical over 9 bases. Germline V gives CDR1 MNHEY, CDR2 SVGAGI. J lost 5 bases, V lost 2 bases, and 6 bases had no gene match. The length of the CDR3 is 15 residues. The CDR3 region is CASSYPLAGRETQYF. The DNA for the CDR3 is TGTGCCAGCAGTTACCCCCTAGCGGGACGGGAGACCCAGTACTTC.

This clonotype was detected ten times or more. The chain carries TRBV6-6 and TRBJ2-7; D remains unclear. Trimming removed 8 bases at V and 2 bases at J, with 13 bases between. The CDR3 is 13 amino acids. Germline V CDR1 and CDR2: MNHNY, SVGAGI (reference sequence). Here the CDR3 DNA reads TGTGCCAGCGGTAACAAGGGAACCTACGAGCAGTACTTC. It is translated as CASGNKGTYEQYF.

A few counts support this clonotype. The gene calls are TRBV4-3 and TRBJ2-2; D is unresolved. Trimming shortened V by 3 bases and J by 4 bases, and 12 bases separated the two germline ends. The CDR3 sequence is 15 residues long. Germline values: CDR1 LGHNA, CDR2 YSLEER. The CDR3 here is CASSQVRLSTGELFF. In DNA form, the CDR3 reads TGCGCCAGCAGCCAGGTCCGGTTGAGCACCGGGGAGCTGTTTTTT.

J is TRBJ2-6 and V is TRBV5-1; no definite D call. V was cut by 2 bases and J by 1 base, with 7 bases left in between. From germline, CDR1 is SGHRS and CDR2 YFSETQ. The CDR3 sequence is 15 residues long. The CDR3 nucleotides are TGCGCCAGCAGCTTCTTGGGGTCTGGGGCCAACGTCCTGACTTTC. It yields the protein CASSFLGSGANVLTF. Full variable domain (remainder filled in from reference TRBV5-1 and TRBJ2-6): KAGVTQTPRYLIKTRGQQVTLSCSPISGHRSVSWYQQTPGQGLQFLFEYFSETQRNKGNFPGRFSGRQFSNSRSEMNVSTLELGDSALYLCASSFLGSGANVLTFGAGSRLTVL.

With regard to this clonotype: At one boundary the junction diverges from the germline segment, which might be a read error. The rearrangement uses TRBV3-1 and TRBJ2-5, with D possibly matching TRBD2 (6 bases). Per germline, CDR1 LGHDT and CDR2 YNNKEL (reference sequence). This CDR3 has 14 amino acids. The CDR3 region is CASIQDFAGETQYF. The CDR3 bases are TGTGCCAGCATCCAAGACTTCGCGGGGGAGACCCAGTACTTC.

This clonotype has just a few counts. The chain uses TRBV29-1 and TRBJ2-5, with a tentative D call TRBD1 (6 bases). Germline assignment: CDR1 SQVTM and CDR2 ANQGSEA. This CDR3 has 15 residues. V was trimmed by 6 bases and J by 4 bases, leaving 21 bases between them. CDR3 protein: CSVDKTGKYSETQYF. As DNA, the CDR3 is TGCAGCGTCGATAAGACAGGCAAATACTCAGAGACCCAGTACTTC.

This clonotype was found a few times. The chain carries TRBV20-1 and TRBJ2-3; 7 nucleotides line up with TRBD1. The CDR3 covers 15 residues. Germline V gives CDR1 DFQATT, CDR2 SNEGSKA (reference sequence). V was pared by 5 bases and J by 0 bases, with 8 bases of the junction left unmatched. CDR3 region: CSACDRVGSTDTQYF. In nucleotides, the CDR3 is TGCAGTGCTTGCGACAGGGTGGGAAGCACAGATACGCAGTATTTT.

In this sample, this clonotype turned up a few times. V gene TRBV7-3 combines with J gene TRBJ2-1; 8 nucleotides agree with TRBD1. Per germline, CDR1 SGHTA and CDR2 FQGTGA. V shed 3 bases, J shed 10 bases, and the junction held 2 bases outside the gene matches. This CDR3 has 12 residues. The CDR3 region has the DNA TGTGCCAGCAGCTTGACAGGGGTCGAGCAGTTCTTC. Translation: CASSLTGVEQFF.

The chain has TRBV6-5 and TRBJ2-2; D uncertain. Looked up from germline, CDR1 is MNHEY and CDR2 is SVGAGI. V lost 2 bases, J lost 1 base, and 5 bases lay in between. This CDR3 region has 14 residues. The CDR3 sequence: CASSYMGNTGELFF. Here the CDR3 DNA reads TGTGCCAGCAGTTACATGGGGAACACCGGGGAGCTGTTTTTT.

This clonotype was seen at least ten times. The V call is TRBV7-2, the J call TRBJ2-1, with D possibly being TRBD1 (6 bases). Trimming took 4 bases from V and 5 from J, leaving 9 bases between them. The CDR3 extends over 13 amino acids. Germline values: CDR1 SGHTA, CDR2 FQGNSA. The CDR3, as DNA: TGTGCCAGCAGCTCTACAGGGCACAATGAGCAGTTCTTC. As protein: CASSSTGHNEQFF.

J is TRBJ2-5 and V is TRBV7-2; the match to TRBD2 covers 8 bases. Unmatched junction bases numbered 4, after V lost 5 bases and J lost 5 bases. The CDR3 consists of 13 residues. Germline CDR1 SGHTA, CDR2 FQGNSA. CDR3 amino acids: CASSPGTSETQYF. As DNA, the CDR3 is TGTGCCAGCAGCCCCGGGACTAGTGAGACCCAGTACTTC.

The rearrangement joins TRBV11-3 to TRBJ2-3, with D possibly being TRBD1 or TRBD2 (5 bases each). Trimming took 7 bases from V and 2 from J, leaving 16 bases between them. The CDR3 runs to 15 residues. Germline assignment: CDR1 SGHNT and CDR2 YENEEA. This chain's CDR3 is CASKSRDQNTDTQYF. DNA of the CDR3: TGTGCCAGCAAATCCCGGGACCAAAACACAGATACGCAGTATTTT.

This clonotype was detected many times. The rearrangement links TRBV5-1 to TRBJ2-5, with D unclear. This CDR3 is built from 12 residues. V was shortened by 4 bases and J by 2 bases, with 6 bases between the two germline ends. Germline values: CDR1 SGHRS, CDR2 YFSETQ. CDR3 sequence reads: CASSPSQETQYF. For the CDR3, the DNA is TGCGCCAGCAGCCCCTCACAAGAGACCCAGTACTTC.

This chain uses TRBV6-1 with TRBJ2-3; 8 bases are a match to TRBD2. J lost 2 bases, V lost 6 bases, and 7 bases had no gene match. Germline V gives CDR1 MNHNS, CDR2 SASEGT. The CDR3 has 15 residues. DNA for the CDR3: TGTGCCAGCAGCCGTACTAGCGGAAACACAGATACGCAGTATTTT. Residues: CASSRTSGNTDTQYF.

This clonotype was seen at least ten times. The chain uses TRBV10-3 and TRBJ2-3; D ambiguous. The CDR3 runs 13 residues. The germline V and J ends were trimmed by 8 bases and 1 base, with 10 bases remaining between them. CDR1 ENHRY and CDR2 SYGVKD come from the germline V gene. The CDR3 region has the DNA TGTGCCATCGGTGGCGTGGGCACAGATACGCAGTATTTT. Translating it yields CAIGGVGTDTQYF.

This clonotype was seen more than once but under ten times. V and J are TRBV5-1 and TRBJ2-2, with 9 bases aligning to TRBD1. Germline V CDR1 and CDR2: SGHRS, YFSETQ. V shed 3 bases, J shed 2 bases, and the junction held 5 bases outside the gene matches. This CDR3 has 16 residues. CDR3 protein: CASSWTGALNTGELFF. The CDR3, as DNA: TGCGCCAGCAGCTGGACAGGGGCTCTAAACACCGGGGAGCTGTTTTTT. Full variable domain (outside the CDR3, taken from reference TRBV5-1 and TRBJ2-2): KAGVTQTPRYLIKTRGQQVTLSCSPISGHRSVSWYQQTPGQGLQFLFEYFSETQRNKGNFPGRFSGRQFSNSRSEMNVSTLELGDSALYLCASSWTGALNTGELFFGEGSRLTVL.

Only a few counts were recorded for this clonotype. The chain couples TRBV5-4 to TRBJ2-3; D gene ambiguous. This CDR3 is 14 amino acids long. Germline V lookup: CDR1 SGHNT, CDR2 YYREEE (reference sequence). The ends were cut back, 1 base at V and 3 bases at J, with 9 bases in the middle. The CDR3 DNA follows: TGTGCCAGCAGCTTGAGTCTAGAGACAGATACGCAGTATTTT. Its translation is CASSLSLETDTQYF.

In its sample, this clonotype was seen a few times. CDR3 bases: TGTGCCAGCAACAACCCCGGGACAGCTGAAGCTTTCTTT. Its protein product is CASNNPGTAEAFF. The chain couples TRBV11-3 to TRBJ1-1, with 7 bases identical to TRBD1. Germline values: CDR1 SGHNT, CDR2 YENEEA. The CDR3 extends over 13 amino acids. V shed 7 bases and J 6 bases; nucleotides not matched to a gene: 8.

This clonotype turned up a few times. The V and J genes are TRBV20-1 and TRBJ1-5; perhaps TRBD1 as D (5 bases). In germline, CDR1 is DFQATT, CDR2 SNEGSKA (reference sequence). The CDR3 runs 15 residues. V lost 5 bases, J lost 4 bases, and 18 bases lay in between. CDR3 sequence reads: CSALSTGSGNQPQHF. CDR3 sequence (DNA): TGCAGTGCTCTTTCTACAGGTTCAGGAAATCAGCCCCAGCATTTT.